This T cell receptor beta chain was captured by sequencing in a study of brain T cells in children with intractable seizures. This table comes from immunoSEQ multiplex PCR, and its TCRdb copy is limited to in-frame clones, with some not included. The data contain more than 40,000 clones, roughly 90% of them singletons. This CDR3 region has 12 residues. Trimming removed 3 bases from V and 3 bases from J, with 5 bases in between. Regarding this clone: As yet, its antigen is unknown.

Only cases whose brain tissue showed the highest T cell transcript signatures were sequenced. At least one anti-epileptic drug was given before surgery. Whole-study findings and limits: Clones missing pre-surgery may reflect undersampling of that blood sample. HCMV serostatus was not known, and viral specificity came from CDR3 similarity only.

The sequence was obtained from a girl aged 2-10 years with tuberous sclerosis and intractable seizures. The sequenced sample was peripheral blood, obtained at surgery. The V gene is TRBV12-3 or TRBV12-4, the J gene TRBJ1-2; D is ambiguous. The CDR3 loop reads CASSFEDYGYTF. CDR3 nucleotide sequence: TGTGCCAGCAGTTTTGAGGACTATGGCTACACCTTC.